The clone carrying this TCR beta chain was detected many times. As yet, its antigen is unknown. Unique molecular identifiers were in the cDNA, with template-switch universal primer binding. One entry per CDR3 protein, called by TCRdb with MiXCR from the 5' RACE reads. Among 1.5 million or so distinct CDR3 sequences, about 30% were seen once, and the ten largest hold approximately 0.25%. The sample originates from a study of identical twins. The CDR3 consists of 15 residues. Germline V gene sequence: CDR1 DFQATT, CDR2 SNEGSKA (reference sequence). V lost 3 bases and J 1 base, leaving 13 bases between the germline ends. Study outcomes and limitations: Analyses of zero insertions could be partly confounded by invariant MAIT and iNKT cells.

The sample comprised cord blood. The source is a newborn girl in good health. The chain links TRBV20-1 to TRBJ2-1; D remains ambiguous. The CDR3 nucleotides are TGCAGTGCTAGGGAAGACTCCAGGTCCTACAATGAGCAGTTCTTC. It encodes CSAREDSRSYNEQFF.